Described below is a single TCR beta chain sequence and its context. The sample originates from a study of technical replicates of blood from a handful of donors. TCRdb's copy holds only in-frame clones and misses some; the assay was immunoSEQ multiplex PCR. This sample has about 61,000 clones, with about 96% found just once. J was trimmed by 2 bases and V by 6 bases; bases with no gene match: 5. The CDR3 totals 15 residues. CDR1 and CDR2 (germline): MDHEN, SYDVKM. The sample comprised T cells isolated from PBMCs. The TCR originated in a human donor in good health. The genes are TRBV28 and TRBJ1-5, with TRBD1 matching over 9 bases. This CDR3 is CASRTGGAGNQPQHF. CDR3 coding DNA: TGTGCCAGCAGAACAGGGGGCGCGGGCAATCAGCCCCAGCATTTT.